These 6 T cell receptor beta chains were all obtained from the same sample, sequenced in a study of blood T cell repertoires in COVID-19. This table comes from immunoSEQ multiplex PCR, and its TCRdb copy is limited to in-frame clones, with some not included. The profile shows 250,000 or so clones, 80% to 90% of them singletons. The source material was PBMCs or T cells enriched from blood (not recorded which). Receptor source: a young woman with acute COVID-19.

The J gene is TRBJ2-1, the V gene TRBV24-1, with 7 positions matching TRBD2. Germline V gives CDR1 KGHDR, CDR2 SFDVKD. With 4 bases clipped from V and 2 bases from J, the junction kept 4 bases outside the gene matches. This CDR3 spans 15 amino acids. In nucleotides, the CDR3 is TGTGCCACCAGTGACCGGACTAGGCCCTACAATGAGCAGTTCTTC. Its translation: CATSDRTRPYNEQFF.

This clone has just one count. The chain combines TRBV7-3 with TRBJ2-7, with 9 bases lining up with TRBD1. V gave up 5 bases and J gave up 3 bases; unmatched junction bases: 5. In germline, CDR1 is SGHTA, CDR2 FQGTGA. CDR3 size: 14 residues. CDR3 amino acids: CASSPGQGGYEQYF. In DNA, the CDR3 is TGTGCCAGCAGCCCGGGACAGGGAGGCTACGAGCAGTACTTC.

This chain uses TRBV28 with TRBJ2-2; TRBD2 matches 7 bases. Germline CDR1 reads MDHEN; CDR2 reads SYDVKM. The CDR3 extends over 16 amino acids. V shed 6 bases, J shed 0 bases, and the junction held 7 bases outside the gene matches. The CDR3 loop is CASRLRGTTNTGELFF. The DNA for the CDR3 is TGTGCCAGCAGGTTACGTGGGACTACGAACACCGGGGAGCTGTTTTTT. The whole variable domain, filled in from reference TRBV28 and TRBJ2-2, reads DVKVTQSSRYLVKRTGEKVFLECVQDMDHENMFWYRQDPGLGLRLIYFSYDVKMKEKGDIPEGYSVSREKKERFSLILESASTNQTSMYLCASRLRGTTNTGELFFGEGSRLTVL.

The chain uses TRBV5-1 and TRBJ2-5; 9 bases fit TRBD2. This CDR3 region has 16 residues. V was pared by 0 bases and J by 0 bases, with 3 bases of the junction left unmatched. The V gene's germline CDR1 is SGHRS and CDR2 YFSETQ. CDR3 region: CASSLAPSGNQETQYF. Here the CDR3 DNA reads TGCGCCAGCAGCTTGGCACCTAGCGGGAACCAAGAGACCCAGTACTTC.

This chain connects TRBV5-1 to TRBJ2-7; possibly TRBD1 for D (6 bases). CDR3 length: 14 residues. The V end was cut by 1 base, the J end by 5 bases, with 13 bases between. The germline V gene encodes CDR1 SGHRS and CDR2 YFSETQ. CDR3: CASSLIQGIDEQYF. Written as DNA, the CDR3 is TGCGCCAGCAGCTTGATACAGGGTATCGACGAGCAGTACTTC.

The rearrangement joins TRBV6-4 to TRBJ2-3; possible D gene TRBD2, 6 bases. The CDR3 sequence is 15 residues long. V was shortened by 4 bases and J by 0 bases, with 11 bases between the two germline ends. Per germline, CDR1 MRHNA and CDR2 SNTAGT. CDR3 sequence reads: CASSASSGSTDTQYF. The CDR3 DNA sequence: TGTGCCAGCAGTGCTAGTAGCGGTAGCACAGATACGCAGTATTTT.